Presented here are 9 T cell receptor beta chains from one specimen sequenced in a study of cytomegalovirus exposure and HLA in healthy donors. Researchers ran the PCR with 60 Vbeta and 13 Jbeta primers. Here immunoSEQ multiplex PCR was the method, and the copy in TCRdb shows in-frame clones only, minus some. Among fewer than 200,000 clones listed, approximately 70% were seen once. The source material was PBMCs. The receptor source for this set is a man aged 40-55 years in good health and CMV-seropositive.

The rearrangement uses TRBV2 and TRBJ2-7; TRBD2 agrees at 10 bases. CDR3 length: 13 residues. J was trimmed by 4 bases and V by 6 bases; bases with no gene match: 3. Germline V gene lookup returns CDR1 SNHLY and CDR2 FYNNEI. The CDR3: CASRTSGTYEQYF. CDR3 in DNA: TGTGCCAGCAGAACTAGCGGGACATACGAGCAGTACTTC.

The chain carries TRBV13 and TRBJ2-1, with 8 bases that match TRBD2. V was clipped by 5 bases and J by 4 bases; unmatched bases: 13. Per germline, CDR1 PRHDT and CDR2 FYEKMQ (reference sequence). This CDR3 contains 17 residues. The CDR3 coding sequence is TGTGCCAGCAGCATTCGGACTAGCAGCGAAGCATACAATGAGCAGTTCTTC. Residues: CASSIRTSSEAYNEQFF.

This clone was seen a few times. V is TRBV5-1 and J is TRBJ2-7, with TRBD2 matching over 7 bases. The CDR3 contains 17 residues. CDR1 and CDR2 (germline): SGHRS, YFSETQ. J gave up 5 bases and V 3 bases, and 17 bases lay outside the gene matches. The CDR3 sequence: CASSSPNRSRGDHEQYF. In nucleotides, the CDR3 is TGCGCCAGCAGCTCACCGAACAGGTCACGGGGGGACCACGAGCAGTACTTC.

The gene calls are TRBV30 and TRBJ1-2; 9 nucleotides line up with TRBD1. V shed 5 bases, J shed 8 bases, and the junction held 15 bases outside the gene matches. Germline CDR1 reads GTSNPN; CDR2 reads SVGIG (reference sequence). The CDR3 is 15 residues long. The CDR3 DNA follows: TGTGCCTGGTGGTCCACTACACAGGGGGCGCAGGGCTACACCTTC. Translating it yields CAWWSTTQGAQGYTF.

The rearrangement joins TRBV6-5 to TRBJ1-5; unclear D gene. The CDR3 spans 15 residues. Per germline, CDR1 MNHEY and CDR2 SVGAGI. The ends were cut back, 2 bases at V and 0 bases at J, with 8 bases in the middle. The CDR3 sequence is CASSYREDSNQPQHF. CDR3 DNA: TGTGCCAGCAGTTACAGGGAGGATAGCAATCAGCCCCAGCATTTT.

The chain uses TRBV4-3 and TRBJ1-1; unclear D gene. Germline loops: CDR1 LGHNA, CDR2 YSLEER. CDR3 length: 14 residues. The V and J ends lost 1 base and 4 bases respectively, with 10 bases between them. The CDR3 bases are TGCGCCAGCAGCCAAGTCCTAGCACTCACTGAAGCTTTCTTT. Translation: CASSQVLALTEAFF.

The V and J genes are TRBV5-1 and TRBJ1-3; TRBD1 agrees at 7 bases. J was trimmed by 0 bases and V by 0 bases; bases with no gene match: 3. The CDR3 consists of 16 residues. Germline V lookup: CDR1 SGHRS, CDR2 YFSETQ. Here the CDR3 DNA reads TGCGCCAGCAGCTTGGCCCGACAGGGCTCTGGAAACACCATATATTTT. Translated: CASSLARQGSGNTIYF.

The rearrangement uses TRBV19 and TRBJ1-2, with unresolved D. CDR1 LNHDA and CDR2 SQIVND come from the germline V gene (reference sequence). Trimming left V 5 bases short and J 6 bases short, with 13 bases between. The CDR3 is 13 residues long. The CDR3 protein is CASSAGQAHGYTF. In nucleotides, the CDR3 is TGTGCCAGTAGTGCGGGCCAGGCCCATGGCTACACCTTC.

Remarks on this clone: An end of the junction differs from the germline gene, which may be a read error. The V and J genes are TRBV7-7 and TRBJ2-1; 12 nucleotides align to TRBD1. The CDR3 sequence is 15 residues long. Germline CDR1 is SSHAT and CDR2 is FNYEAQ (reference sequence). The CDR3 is CASSLGTGGHNEQFF. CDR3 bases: TGTGCTAGCAGCTTGGGGACAGGGGGCCACAATGAGCAGTTCTTC.